The 15 T cell receptor beta chains in this list originate from one sample, sequenced in a study of shared clonotypes between healthy human individuals. The repertoire was sequenced with immunoSEQ multiplex PCR; TCRdb's copy has only in-frame clones and lacks some. Among 850,000 to 1,200,000 clones, roughly 80% were seen once, and the ten largest hold roughly 1.4%. The sample taken for sequencing was memory CD4+ T cells sorted from blood. Subset meaning: CD45RA-negative fraction. Every receptor here comes from a man aged 18 to 29 in good health.

The V gene is TRBV6-6, the J gene TRBJ2-7; tentatively, D is TRBD1 (6 bases). The V end was cut by 6 bases, the J end by 0 bases, with 12 bases between. The CDR3 runs to 14 residues. Germline-derived CDR1 and CDR2 are MNHNY and SVGAGI (reference sequence). The CDR3 DNA sequence: TGTGCCAGCAGGGGTTGGGACAACTCCTACGAGCAGTACTTC. Residues: CASRGWDNSYEQYF.

This sequence joins TRBV15 and TRBJ1-2; D is unresolved. Trimming pared 0 bases from V and 6 bases from J, leaving 29 bases between. CDR1 and CDR2 (germline): LNHNV, YYDKDF (reference sequence). The CDR3 covers 20 residues. This CDR3 reads CATSRDPSTFSAVSGHGYTF. The CDR3 DNA follows: TGTGCCACCAGCAGAGATCCTTCTACCTTTTCGGCGGTGAGCGGGCATGGCTACACCTTC.

V is TRBV6-1 and J is TRBJ2-1; the D gene is possibly TRBD2 (5 bases). With 2 bases removed from V and 9 bases from J, the gap between germline ends came to 8 bases. This CDR3 region has 12 residues. The germline V gene encodes CDR1 MNHNS and CDR2 SASEGT. This CDR3 is CASSEQRSEQFF. CDR3 sequence (DNA): TGTGCCAGCAGTGAACAGCGGAGTGAGCAGTTCTTC.

This clone occurred once. This chain connects TRBV7-9 to TRBJ2-5, with no clear D. CDR1 is SEHNR, CDR2 FQNEAQ, per germline (reference sequence). The CDR3 consists of 15 residues. The germline V and J ends were trimmed by 6 bases and 5 bases, with 19 bases remaining between them. This CDR3 reads CASSLMALGDETQYF. The CDR3, as DNA: TGTGCCAGCAGTCTAATGGCGCTTGGGGATGAGACCCAGTACTTC.

DNA of the CDR3: TGTGCCAGCAGTGATCCTAGTTATGTTGCGCAGTATTTT. Translated, it gives CASSDPSYVAQYF. The rearrangement joins TRBV2 to TRBJ2-3; D remains unclear. Germline-derived CDR1 and CDR2 are SNHLY and FYNNEI. The V and J ends lost 3 bases and 10 bases respectively, with 14 bases between them. The length of the CDR3 is 13 residues.

This rearrangement joins TRBV19 to TRBJ2-7; 7 bases agree with TRBD2. After removal of 6 bases from V and 6 bases from J, the junction contained 11 bases not matched to a gene. This CDR3 has 14 residues. Looked up from germline, CDR1 is LNHDA and CDR2 is SQIVND (reference sequence). CDR3 nucleotide sequence: TGTGCCAGTAGCTCCGCCGCGGGAGTAAGCGAGCAGTACTTC. Its protein is CASSSAAGVSEQYF.

The chain joins TRBV11-2 to TRBJ2-1, with D unclear. The V and J ends lost 1 base and 1 base respectively, with 11 bases between them. Germline CDR1 reads SGHAT; CDR2 reads FQNNGV. This CDR3 is 16 amino acids long. The CDR3 DNA reads TGTGCCAGCAGCTTAGTAGCTGCATGGTCCTACAATGAGCAGTTCTTC. Its translation is CASSLVAAWSYNEQFF.

Only a few counts were recorded for this clone. Different DNA sequences within this sample yield the same CDR3. V and J are TRBV5-6 and TRBJ1-1; D not certain. Between the trimmed V and J ends, which lost 0 bases and 1 base, there was a span of 4 bases. Germline V CDR1 and CDR2: SGHDT, YYEEEE. This CDR3 is built from 13 residues. CDR3: CASSLGGNTEAFF. The CDR3 nucleotides are TGTGCCAGCAGCTTGGGGGGGAACACTGAAGCTTTCTTT.

This clone was counted a single time. This chain connects TRBV28 to TRBJ1-2; 10 bases agree with TRBD1. J gave up 5 bases and V 5 bases, and 8 bases lay outside the gene matches. CDR3 length: 15 residues. Germline loops: CDR1 MDHEN, CDR2 SYDVKM. The CDR3: CASSRDRGGRYGYTF. CDR3 nucleotides: TGTGCCAGCAGTCGGGACAGGGGAGGACGGTATGGCTACACCTTC.

The genes are TRBV5-4 and TRBJ1-4; D ambiguous. There are 13 residues in the CDR3. Trimming took off 4 bases at V and 5 bases at J, with 9 bases between the two ends. Germline CDR1 reads SGHNT; CDR2 reads YYREEE (reference sequence). The CDR3 loop reads CASSLTPNEKLFF. CDR3 sequence (DNA): TGTGCCAGCAGCCTTACACCGAATGAAAAACTGTTTTTT.

Details on this clone: Other DNA variants within this sample encode the same CDR3. This chain uses TRBV6-5 with TRBJ1-3; D is uncertain. Trimming took off 0 bases at V and 4 bases at J, with 7 bases between the two ends. The CDR3 is 14 residues long. The germline CDR1 and CDR2 sequences are MNHEY and SVGAGI. This CDR3 is CASSYSISGNTIYF. In nucleotides, the CDR3 is TGTGCCAGCAGTTACTCGATAAGCGGAAACACCATATATTTT.

J is TRBJ2-3 and V is TRBV7-2; D is unclear. Trimming shortened V by 5 bases and J by 0 bases, and 9 bases separated the two germline ends. The CDR3 contains 14 residues. Per the germline V gene, CDR1 is SGHTA and CDR2 is FQGNSA. The DNA for the CDR3 is TGTGCCAGCAGCGACCGACGGAGCACAGATACGCAGTATTTT. Its protein is CASSDRRSTDTQYF.

J is TRBJ1-1 and V is TRBV6-1; tentatively, D is TRBD1 (6 bases). This CDR3 comprises 16 residues. Trimming cost V 1 base and J 5 bases, with 17 bases left between them. Germline V gene sequence: CDR1 MNHNS, CDR2 SASEGT. Here the CDR3 DNA reads TGTGCCAGCAGTGAAGGGGGGGGCTTGGGTTGGACTGAAGCTTTCTTT. Translation: CASSEGGGLGWTEAFF.

The chain carries TRBV9 and TRBJ2-1; 9 positions agree with TRBD1. V lost 3 bases, J lost 9 bases, and 10 bases stayed unmatched. This CDR3 contains 15 residues. The germline CDR1 and CDR2 sequences are SGDLS and YYNGEE. CDR3 loop: CASSGPGQGGGEQFF. CDR3 coding DNA: TGTGCCAGCAGCGGACCGGGACAGGGCGGGGGTGAGCAGTTCTTC.

This chain uses TRBV4-1 with TRBJ1-3; 10 bases match TRBD1. Germline CDR1 MGHRA, CDR2 YSYEKL. This CDR3 region has 17 residues. J gave up 3 bases and V 6 bases, and 11 bases lay outside the gene matches. In DNA form, the CDR3 reads TGCGCCAGCAGTCTTAGATTGACAGGGGGCTTTGGAAACACCATATATTTT. Amino acid sequence: CASSLRLTGGFGNTIYF.